This T cell receptor beta chain was captured by sequencing in a study of blood T cell repertoires in COVID-19. Looking at the study overall: Spain, Italy and the United States supplied samples that represented acute and convalescent COVID-19.

TCRdb's table, derived via immunoSEQ multiplex PCR, lists solely in-frame clones and lacks some. This sample yields approximately 200,000 clones, of which about 85% are seen a single time; approximately 10% belongs to the top ten. Adults between roughly 18 and 90 years of age took part from fewer than 30 US areas. Cohort 3 donors were reported recovered after two negative PCRs, clearance, or symptom resolution. Germline V CDR1 and CDR2: SGHAT, FQNNGV. V shed 5 bases, J shed 2 bases, and the junction held 9 bases outside the gene matches. The CDR3 has 16 residues. Material for sequencing was PBMCs or T cells enriched from blood (not recorded which). The chain carries TRBV11-2 and TRBJ2-1; TRBD1 aligns across 7 bases. This clonotype originated in a man aged 25 to 40 who had recovered from COVID-19. The CDR3 is CASSPYAGTAYNEQFF. CDR3 nucleotides: TGTGCCAGCAGCCCTTATGCCGGGACAGCCTACAATGAGCAGTTCTTC. Combining the CDR3 with reference TRBV11-2 and TRBJ2-1 gives the whole variable domain EAGVAQSPRYKIIEKRQSVAFWCNPISGHATLYWYQQILGQGPKLLIQFQNNGVVDDSQLPKDRFSAERLKGVDSTLKIQPAKLEDSAVYLCASSPYAGTAYNEQFFGPGTRLTVL.